Listed below are T cell receptor beta chains from one sample, sequenced in a study of T cells expressing NK-cell markers. TCRdb reprocessed the 5' RACE reads, keeping one entry per CDR3 protein, no DNA. The listing records 550,000 to 600,000 distinct CDR3 sequences. Source material: blood T cells: a sorted CD56 or NKG2C T cell subset, CD4+ or CD8+ T cells, or bulk PBMC T cells (not recorded which). The receptors were sampled from a man aged 18 to 35 in good health. Both conserved end residues are part of each CDR3.

V	J	CDR3
TRBV28	TRBJ2-2	CASSSQGVDTGELFF
TRBV18	TRBJ1-1	CASATRGNTEAFF
TRBV4-2	TRBJ2-3	CASSQAGLAGSTDTQYF
TRBV7-8	TRBJ2-5	CASSLAGPSGQETQYF
TRBV11-2	TRBJ1-6	CASSLPGQGTYNSPLHF
TRBV20-1	TRBJ2-1	CSASGTESSYNEQFF
TRBV12-3/TRBV12-4	TRBJ2-1	CASTGGSGGYNEQFF
TRBV15	TRBJ2-1	CATSSTAYSSSYNEQFF
TRBV12-3/TRBV12-4	TRBJ2-3	CASSPGTSGGGATQYF
TRBV12-5	TRBJ2-1	CASGLVKNGGRGYYNEQFF
TRBV7-2	TRBJ2-1	CASSPQAGASYNEQFF